This note documents a single TCR beta chain sequence. Antigen: not known. Treatment specified: roughly 19 received Ad26.COV2.S at low or high dose, single or two shots; a few received placebo; per-sample allocation not given. Following the first vaccine or placebo injection, samples were taken on day 63. These data are taken from a study of Ad26.COV2.S vaccination and SARS-CoV-2 variants. Background on the study: The authors gave Ad26.COV2.S intramuscularly, either once or twice 56 days apart. Study observations and caveats: Ad26.COV2.S recipients had broader spike-specific TCRs (P = 0.0014). Participants given vaccine showed non-spike TCR breadth similar to that of placebo recipients.

The protocol was immunoSEQ multiplex PCR, while the TCRdb copy is restricted to in-frame clones and leaves out a portion. The profile shows approximately 410,000 clones, roughly 88% of them singletons. The sample was peripheral blood, taken in a trial of Ad26.COV2.S vaccine versus placebo. The sequence was collected from a person between 18 and 65 years old who received the Ad26.COV2.S COVID-19 vaccine or a placebo.

Here the CDR3 reads CASSEWGTGSYNEQFF. DNA of the CDR3: TGTGCCAGCAGCGAGTGGGGGACAGGGAGTTACAATGAGCAGTTCTTC. The chain combines TRBV5-5 with TRBJ2-1; 9 nucleotides match TRBD1. The V segment lost 4 bases and the J segment 4 bases; nucleotides outside the gene matches: 9. Per the germline V gene, CDR1 is SGHKS and CDR2 is YYEKEE (reference sequence). The CDR3 runs to 16 residues.